These 11 T cell receptor beta chains share one sample of origin, sequenced in a study of tumor-infiltrating lymphocytes in primary liver carcinoma. Co-extraction of both nucleic acids (RNA and DNA) used about 18-31 mg of unsorted bulk tissue. Starting material of roughly 0.45 ug total RNA yielded TCR beta cDNA via a constant-region primer. What produced the TCR beta libraries was three nested multiplex PCR rounds using slightly modified ARM-PCR. The first two PCR rounds used TRBV1-TRBV30 forward primers with a C-beta reverse primer, approximately 11 cycles each. Via MiXCR, TCRdb re-called the multiplex PCR reads, giving one row per CDR3 protein. The sample shows about 41,000 distinct CDR3 sequences, about 73% of them seen only once. Sequencing used liver tumor tissue from sampling region 2. Noted subset: tumor region T2, inferior pole. The receptors originated from a man between 40 and 49 years old with primary liver carcinoma and hepatitis B virus infection.

About this clonotype itself: Germline and junction disagree at one end, which may indicate a read error. The rearrangement joins TRBV6-1 to TRBJ2-5, with 7 bases fitting TRBD2. The V gene's germline CDR1 is MNHNS and CDR2 SASEGT. The CDR3 is 14 residues long. The CDR3 nucleotides read TGTGCCAGCAGTTATGGACTAGTCCAAAAGACCCAATACTTC. This translates into CASSYGLVQKTQYF.

The chain uses TRBV5-8 and TRBJ1-5; D is unresolved. Trimming stripped 1 base from V and 14 bases from J, with 22 bases between. This CDR3 has 15 residues. Germline V gives CDR1 SGHTS, CDR2 YDEGEE. The CDR3 coding sequence is TGTGCCAGCAGCTTGCAAGGGCTAGGGAATCACCCCAAGCATTTT. It codes for CASSLQGLGNHPKHF.

This clonotype came up once. A clone one base away is much larger, so this may be a read error. The chain joins TRBV18 to TRBJ1-5; unclear D gene. The CDR3 covers 14 residues. CDR1 and CDR2 (germline): KGHSH, LQKENI. Trimming cost V 5 bases and J 5 bases, with 13 bases left between them. CDR3 DNA sequence: TGTGCCAGCTCATCAACGGGGAGGGATCAGCCCCAGCATTTT. This sequence encodes CASSSTGRDQPQHF.

J is TRBJ2-3 and V is TRBV12-3 or TRBV12-4; the D is unclear. V dropped 6 bases and J dropped 15 bases, with 28 bases sitting between them. CDR3 length: 15 residues. Here the CDR3 reads CASSRDQSFTDMQYF. The CDR3 DNA reads as TGTGCCAGCAGCCGCGACCAGTCCTTCACAGATATGCAATATTTT.

About this clonotype: Its ends do not fully match the called genes, so a read error is possible. This sequence joins TRBV4-1 and TRBJ2-6; perhaps TRBD1 as D (5 bases). Germline CDR1 MGHRA, CDR2 YSYEKL. CDR3 length: 13 residues. The CDR3: CANSQVGANVLTF. The CDR3 DNA reads TGCGCCAACAGCCAAGTTGGGGCCAACGTCCTAACTTTC.

Worth noting for this clonotype: The junction departs from germline at one end; a sequencing error may be responsible. The chain couples TRBV12-3 or TRBV12-4 to TRBJ2-2; possible D gene TRBD2, 6 bases. This CDR3 is built from 16 residues. The CDR3 spells CASSLAPAGVTGELLF. The CDR3 DNA follows: TGCGCCAGCAGTTTAGCTCCAGCGGGTGTGACCGGGGAGCTGCTTTTT.

Turning to this clonotype: No conserved phenylalanine or tryptophan is present at the end of the CDR3, so a read error is the likely explanation. The chain employs TRBV11-2 and TRBJ2-5; a possible D gene is TRBD2 (5 bases). The germline V gene has CDR1 SGHAT and CDR2 FQNNGV. V shed 8 bases and J shed 5 bases, with 21 bases lying between them. This CDR3 is 15 amino acids long. Written as DNA, the CDR3 is TGTGCCAGCGGTCGTTGGACTGGTCCCGCGGAGACCCAGTACCTA. Its translation is CASGRWTGPAETQYL.

V gene TRBV4-2 combines with J gene TRBJ2-3, with a weak D call TRBD2 (6 bases). Germline-derived CDR1 and CDR2 are LGHNA and YNFKEQ. The V end lost 4 bases, the J end lost 5 bases, and 19 bases lay between the germline ends. This CDR3 comprises 16 residues. The CDR3 region is CASSLVGGGGGDTQYF. CDR3 nucleotide sequence: TGTGCCAGCAGCCTTGTGGGGGGAGGAGGAGGAGATACGCAGTATTTT.

On this clonotype: Germline is not matched at one junction end, which may reflect a read error. CDR3: CATSYKENTEAFF. CDR3 coding DNA: TGTGCCACCAGTTATAAGGAGAACACTGAAGCTTTCTTT. The genes are TRBV2 and TRBJ1-1; no firm D call. This CDR3 contains 13 residues. Germline V gives CDR1 SNHLY, CDR2 FYNNEI.

This clonotype was detected many times. V gene TRBV7-3 combines with J gene TRBJ2-1; a weak D match, TRBD2 (5 bases). The CDR3 is made up of 13 amino acids. CDR1 and CDR2 from the germline V gene are SGHTA and FQGTGA. With 1 base removed from V and 9 bases from J, the gap between germline ends came to 10 bases. CDR3 region: CASSLREGGEQFF. The CDR3 DNA reads as TGTGCCAGCAGCTTAAGGGAAGGAGGTGAGCAGTTCTTC.

Concerning this clonotype: A read error may produce the germline difference seen at one junction end. This chain joins TRBV7-3 and TRBJ2-2; the D gene is possibly TRBD2 (6 bases). The CDR3 has 18 residues. CDR1 SGHTA and CDR2 FQGTGA come from the germline V gene. CDR3: CASSLTPPRTGETGGLFF. The DNA of the CDR3 is TGTGCCAGCAGCTTAACGCCTCCCCGGACTGGGGAGACCGGGGGGCTGTTTTTT.